A selection of T cell receptor beta chains follows, all from one sample in a study of OX40 agonist ivuxolimab in advanced cancers. This table comes from immunoSEQ multiplex PCR, and its TCRdb copy is limited to in-frame clones, with some not included. The data hold more than 35,000 clones, with 75% to 90% observed a single time. Sequenced material: CD4+ or CD8+ T cells sorted from blood, taken in a trial of the OX40 agonist ivuxolimab. The receptor source for this set is an adult with an advanced solid tumor such as melanoma, head and neck, liver or kidney cancer. Both conserved end residues are part of each CDR3. Each record gives: J gene, CDR3 length, D gene, V gene, clone size, CDR3 protein, CDR3 DNA. A D gene is named only where the DNA matches it firmly. Expanded clones are given a class, and other clones once, few, many or no size at all.

j_call: TRBJ2-3; cdr3_length: 15; d_call: TRBD2; v_call: TRBV29-1; clone_size: .; cdr3_aa: CSVVVAGGSTDTQYF; cdr3_nt: TGCAGCGTTGTGGTAGCGGGAGGCAGCACAGATACGCAGTATTTT
j_call: TRBJ2-3; cdr3_length: 14; d_call: TRBD2; v_call: TRBV5-1; clone_size: .; cdr3_aa: CASSFSGSTDTQYF; cdr3_nt: TGCGCCAGCAGCTTTAGCGGGAGCACAGATACGCAGTATTTT
j_call: TRBJ2-1; cdr3_length: 16; d_call: TRBD2; v_call: TRBV4-1; clone_size: .; cdr3_aa: CASSRWTSGSTDEQFF; cdr3_nt: TGCGCCAGCAGCCGATGGACTAGCGGGAGTACCGATGAGCAGTTCTTC
j_call: TRBJ2-3; cdr3_length: 14; d_call: .; v_call: TRBV18; clone_size: .; cdr3_aa: CASSPQPSTDTQYF; cdr3_nt: TGTGCCAGCTCACCACAGCCAAGCACAGATACGCAGTATTTT
j_call: TRBJ2-2; cdr3_length: 15; d_call: .; v_call: TRBV5-4; clone_size: .; cdr3_aa: CASSLGAGNSGELFF; cdr3_nt: TGTGCCAGCAGCTTGGGGGCCGGGAACTCCGGGGAGCTGTTTTTT
j_call: TRBJ2-1; cdr3_length: 16; d_call: TRBD2; v_call: TRBV7-9; clone_size: .; cdr3_aa: CASSSPGTSFRDEQFF; cdr3_nt: TGTGCCAGCAGCTCGCCAGGGACTAGCTTCAGGGATGAGCAGTTCTTC
j_call: TRBJ2-1; cdr3_length: 14; d_call: TRBD2; v_call: TRBV29-1; clone_size: .; cdr3_aa: CSVQGLAPYNEQFF; cdr3_nt: TGCAGCGTTCAGGGACTAGCGCCGTACAATGAGCAGTTCTTC
j_call: TRBJ2-5; cdr3_length: 16; d_call: .; v_call: TRBV25-1; clone_size: once; cdr3_aa: CASSEWKGFYQETQYF; cdr3_nt: TGTGCCAGCAGTGAATGGAAGGGGTTTTACCAAGAGACCCAGTACTTC
j_call: TRBJ2-2; cdr3_length: 14; d_call: .; v_call: TRBV25-1; clone_size: .; cdr3_aa: CASVQDSQTGELFF; cdr3_nt: TGTGCCAGCGTTCAGGACAGCCAGACCGGGGAGCTGTTTTTT
j_call: TRBJ2-1; cdr3_length: 14; d_call: .; v_call: TRBV7-2; clone_size: .; cdr3_aa: CASSVGGTYNEQFF; cdr3_nt: TGTGCCAGCAGCGTAGGGGGGACCTACAATGAGCAGTTCTTC
j_call: TRBJ2-4; cdr3_length: 14; d_call: .; v_call: TRBV5-4; clone_size: .; cdr3_aa: CASSLVGAKNIQYF; cdr3_nt: TGTGCCAGCAGCTTGGTCGGGGCCAAAAACATTCAGTACTTC
j_call: TRBJ2-1; cdr3_length: 15; d_call: .; v_call: TRBV28; clone_size: once; cdr3_aa: CASRLISGLSDEQFF; cdr3_nt: TGTGCCAGCAGATTAATATCGGGACTTTCCGATGAGCAGTTCTTC
j_call: TRBJ1-1; cdr3_length: 14; d_call: .; v_call: TRBV7-8; clone_size: few; cdr3_aa: CASSFGGWDTEAFF; cdr3_nt: TGTGCCAGCAGCTTTGGGGGGTGGGACACTGAAGCTTTCTTT
j_call: TRBJ1-5; cdr3_length: 14; d_call: TRBD1; v_call: TRBV19; clone_size: .; cdr3_aa: CASTTGTGNQPQHF; cdr3_nt: TGTGCCAGTACCACCGGGACAGGGAATCAGCCCCAGCATTTT
j_call: TRBJ2-1; cdr3_length: 14; d_call: .; v_call: TRBV5-1; clone_size: .; cdr3_aa: CASSLGMGGNEQFF; cdr3_nt: TGCGCCAGCAGCTTGGGGATGGGAGGCAATGAGCAGTTCTTC
j_call: TRBJ2-1; cdr3_length: 15; d_call: TRBD2; v_call: TRBV4-1; clone_size: .; cdr3_aa: CASSHPGLAGDEQFF; cdr3_nt: TGCGCCAGCAGCCACCCGGGACTAGCGGGAGATGAGCAGTTCTTC
j_call: TRBJ1-1; cdr3_length: 13; d_call: .; v_call: TRBV6-5; clone_size: .; cdr3_aa: CASELRMNTEAFF; cdr3_nt: TGTGCCAGCGAACTGCGCATGAACACTGAAGCTTTCTTT
j_call: TRBJ1-2; cdr3_length: 14; d_call: .; v_call: TRBV11-2; clone_size: .; cdr3_aa: CASSLGQGMYGYTF; cdr3_nt: TGTGCCAGCAGCTTAGGGCAGGGGATGTATGGCTACACCTTC
j_call: TRBJ2-3; cdr3_length: 16; d_call: .; v_call: TRBV4-1; clone_size: once; cdr3_aa: CASSQGWGTLTDTQYF; cdr3_nt: TGCGCCAGCAGCCAAGGATGGGGGACTTTAACTGATACGCAGTATTTT
j_call: TRBJ1-2; cdr3_length: 12; d_call: .; v_call: TRBV19; clone_size: few; cdr3_aa: CASHDPPWGYTF; cdr3_nt: TGTGCCAGTCACGACCCACCGTGGGGCTACACCTTC
j_call: TRBJ1-5; cdr3_length: 16; d_call: .; v_call: TRBV18; clone_size: .; cdr3_aa: CASSPQLEEGNQPQHF; cdr3_nt: TGTGCCAGCTCACCACAATTAGAGGAGGGTAATCAGCCCCAGCATTTT
j_call: TRBJ1-3; cdr3_length: 13; d_call: .; v_call: TRBV4-1; clone_size: .; cdr3_aa: CASSQYSGNTIYF; cdr3_nt: TGCGCCAGCAGCCAATACTCTGGAAACACCATATATTTT
j_call: TRBJ2-7; cdr3_length: 12; d_call: .; v_call: TRBV12-5; clone_size: .; cdr3_aa: CASGFSFYEQYF; cdr3_nt: TGTGCTAGTGGTTTCAGCTTCTACGAGCAGTACTTC
j_call: TRBJ2-2; cdr3_length: 13; d_call: TRBD1; v_call: TRBV19; clone_size: .; cdr3_aa: CATRTGNTGELFF; cdr3_nt: TGTGCCACCCGGACAGGGAACACCGGGGAGCTGTTTTTT
j_call: TRBJ1-1; cdr3_length: 12; d_call: .; v_call: TRBV5-1; clone_size: .; cdr3_aa: CASNEGNTEAFF; cdr3_nt: TGCGCCAGCAATGAGGGGAACACTGAAGCTTTCTTT
j_call: TRBJ2-3; cdr3_length: 15; d_call: TRBD1; v_call: TRBV6-5; clone_size: .; cdr3_aa: CASRPWGQNTDTQYF; cdr3_nt: TGTGCCAGCAGACCCTGGGGACAGAACACAGATACGCAGTATTTT
j_call: TRBJ2-3; cdr3_length: 16; d_call: TRBD1; v_call: TRBV10-2; clone_size: .; cdr3_aa: CASSLGQGGSADTQYF; cdr3_nt: TGCGCCAGCAGCCTCGGACAGGGCGGATCCGCAGATACGCAGTATTTT
j_call: TRBJ2-2; cdr3_length: 16; d_call: TRBD2; v_call: TRBV7-7; clone_size: .; cdr3_aa: CASSLLAGGNTGELFF; cdr3_nt: TGTGCCAGCAGCTTACTAGCGGGAGGGAACACCGGGGAGCTGTTTTTT
j_call: TRBJ1-3; cdr3_length: 14; d_call: .; v_call: TRBV7-6; clone_size: .; cdr3_aa: CASSLGGFGNTIYF; cdr3_nt: TGTGCCAGCAGCTTAGGAGGTTTTGGAAACACCATATATTTT
j_call: TRBJ1-1; cdr3_length: 14; d_call: TRBD1; v_call: TRBV5-7; clone_size: .; cdr3_aa: CASSRTGELTEAFF; cdr3_nt: TGTGCCAGCAGCAGGACAGGGGAGCTCACTGAAGCTTTCTTT
j_call: TRBJ2-1; cdr3_length: 15; d_call: .; v_call: TRBV11-2; clone_size: .; cdr3_aa: CASSFWGTSYNEQFF; cdr3_nt: TGTGCCAGCAGCTTCTGGGGGACGAGTTACAATGAGCAGTTCTTC
j_call: TRBJ2-7; cdr3_length: 12; d_call: TRBD2; v_call: TRBV6-6; clone_size: .; cdr3_aa: CATHGGTVEQYF; cdr3_nt: TGTGCCACCCACGGGGGGACGGTCGAGCAGTACTTC
j_call: TRBJ2-3; cdr3_length: 14; d_call: .; v_call: TRBV2; clone_size: .; cdr3_aa: CASSELEGTDTQYF; cdr3_nt: TGTGCCAGCAGTGAACTAGAAGGGACAGATACGCAGTATTTT
j_call: TRBJ1-2; cdr3_length: 15; d_call: TRBD1; v_call: TRBV4-2; clone_size: .; cdr3_aa: CASSQDYRDSYGYTF; cdr3_nt: TGTGCCAGCAGCCAAGACTACCGGGACAGCTATGGCTACACCTTC
j_call: TRBJ2-7; cdr3_length: 14; d_call: TRBD2; v_call: TRBV7-9; clone_size: .; cdr3_aa: CASSAGPGGREQYF; cdr3_nt: TGTGCCAGCAGCGCGGGACCGGGGGGGCGCGAGCAGTACTTC
j_call: TRBJ1-3; cdr3_length: 16; d_call: .; v_call: TRBV19; clone_size: .; cdr3_aa: CASSRPGLISGNTIYF; cdr3_nt: TGTGCCAGTAGTCGCCCCGGACTCATCTCTGGAAACACCATATATTTT